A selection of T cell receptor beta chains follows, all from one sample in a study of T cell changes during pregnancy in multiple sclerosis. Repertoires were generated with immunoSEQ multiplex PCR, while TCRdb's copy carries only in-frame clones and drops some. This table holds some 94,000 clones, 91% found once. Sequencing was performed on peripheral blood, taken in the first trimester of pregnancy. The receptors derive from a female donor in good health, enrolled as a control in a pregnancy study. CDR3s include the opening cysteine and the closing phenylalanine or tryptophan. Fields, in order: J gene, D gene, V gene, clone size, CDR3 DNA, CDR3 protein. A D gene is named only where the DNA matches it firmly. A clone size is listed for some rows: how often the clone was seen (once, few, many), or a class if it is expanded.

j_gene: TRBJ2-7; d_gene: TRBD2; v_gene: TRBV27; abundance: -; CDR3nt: TGTGCCAGCAGTTTCGGGGGAGGGTCCTTATACGAGCAGTACTTC; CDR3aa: CASSFGGGSLYEQYF
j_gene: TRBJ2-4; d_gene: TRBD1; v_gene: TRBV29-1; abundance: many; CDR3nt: TGCAGCGCCGATTTGACAGGGGACGGCATTCAGTACTTC; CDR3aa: CSADLTGDGIQYF
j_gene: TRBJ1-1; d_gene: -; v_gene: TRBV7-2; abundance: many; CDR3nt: TGTGCCAGCAGCTTCTTACAGGGGAACACTGAAGCTTTCTTT; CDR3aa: CASSFLQGNTEAFF
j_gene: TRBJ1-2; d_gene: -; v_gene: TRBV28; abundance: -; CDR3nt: TGTGCCAGCAGCCAGGGGTATGGCTACACCTTC; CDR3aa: CASSQGYGYTF
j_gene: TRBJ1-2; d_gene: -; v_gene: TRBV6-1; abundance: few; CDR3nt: TGTGCCAGCAGGAGGGTTGATGGCTACACCTTC; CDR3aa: CASRRVDGYTF
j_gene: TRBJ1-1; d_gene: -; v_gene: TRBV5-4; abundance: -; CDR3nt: TGTGCCAGCAGCTTAAGGATTGGGACAGAAGCTTTCTTT; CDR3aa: CASSLRIGTEAFF
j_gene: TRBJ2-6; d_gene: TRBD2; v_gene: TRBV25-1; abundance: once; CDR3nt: TGTGCCAGCAGTGATTCCCAGCGGGGGCTCTCTGGGGCCAACGTCCTGACTTTC; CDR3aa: CASSDSQRGLSGANVLTF
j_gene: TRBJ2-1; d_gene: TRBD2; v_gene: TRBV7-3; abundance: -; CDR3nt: TGTGCCAGCAGCCCGGGACTAGCGGGGGGTCGGTATGAGCAGTTCTTC; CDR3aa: CASSPGLAGGRYEQFF
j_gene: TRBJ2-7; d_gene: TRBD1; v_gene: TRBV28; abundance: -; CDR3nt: TGTGCCAGCAGTCCCCAGGACAGGGGGCTCTACGAGCAGTACTTC; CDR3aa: CASSPQDRGLYEQYF
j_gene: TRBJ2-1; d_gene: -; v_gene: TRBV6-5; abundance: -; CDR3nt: TGTGCCAGCAGTTACGCGGGTGGGCAGTTCTTC; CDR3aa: CASSYAGGQFF
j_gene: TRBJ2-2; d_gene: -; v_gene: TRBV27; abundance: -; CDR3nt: TGTGCCAGCACCTCTTATGTTTTTGGGGCCACAAGTACCGGGGAGCTGTTTTTT; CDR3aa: CASTSYVFGATSTGELFF
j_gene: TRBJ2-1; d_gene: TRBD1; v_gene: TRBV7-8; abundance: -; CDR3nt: TGTGCCAGCAGCTTACCGGGACAGGGTTGGGATGAGCAGTTCTTC; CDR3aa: CASSLPGQGWDEQFF
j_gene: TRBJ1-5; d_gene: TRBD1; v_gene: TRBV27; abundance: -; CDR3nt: TGTGCCAGCAGTGCGACAGGGGAGGGCAGCAATCAGCCCCAGCATTTT; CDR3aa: CASSATGEGSNQPQHF
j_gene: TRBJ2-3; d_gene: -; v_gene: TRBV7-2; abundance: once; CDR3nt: TGTGCCAGCAGCTTACAGGCGGGACCTGGAGATACGCAGTATTTT; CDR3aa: CASSLQAGPGDTQYF
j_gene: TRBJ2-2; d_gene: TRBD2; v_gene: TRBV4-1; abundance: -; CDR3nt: TGCGCCAGCAGCCAGCCCGCTTCGGCGGGGACTAGGGAGCTGTTTTTT; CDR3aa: CASSQPASAGTRELFF
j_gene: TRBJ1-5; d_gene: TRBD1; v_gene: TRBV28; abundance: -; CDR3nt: TGTGCCAGCAGTTTAAGGGGGCCGGTGGGGGGTGCCCAGCATTTT; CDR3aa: CASSLRGPVGGAQHF
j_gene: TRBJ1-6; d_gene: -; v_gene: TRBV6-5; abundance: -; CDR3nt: TGTGCCAGCAGTTACGACAGTTCCTATAATTCACCCCTCCACTTT; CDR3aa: CASSYDSSYNSPLHF
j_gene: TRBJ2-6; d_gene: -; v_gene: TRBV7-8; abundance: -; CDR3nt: TGTGCCAGCACCCCTGGCAGGGGTGGGGTTGGGGCCAACGTCCTGACTTTC; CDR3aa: CASTPGRGGVGANVLTF
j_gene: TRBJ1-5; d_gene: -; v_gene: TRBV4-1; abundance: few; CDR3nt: TGCGCCAGCAGCCAAGGACCCCAGGTTTATAGCAATCAGCCCCAGCATTTT; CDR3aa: CASSQGPQVYSNQPQHF
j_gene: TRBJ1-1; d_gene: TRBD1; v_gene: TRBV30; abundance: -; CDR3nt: TGTGCCTGGGGGGACAGGGATGAAGCTTTCTTT; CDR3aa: CAWGDRDEAFF
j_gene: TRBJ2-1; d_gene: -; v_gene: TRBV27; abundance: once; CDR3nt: TGTGCCAGCACTGACAGCTATGAGCAGTTCTTC; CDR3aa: CASTDSYEQFF
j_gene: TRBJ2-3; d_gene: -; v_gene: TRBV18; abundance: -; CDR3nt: TGTGCCAGCTCACCATCCGGGACACCCACAGATACGCAGTATTTT; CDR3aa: CASSPSGTPTDTQYF
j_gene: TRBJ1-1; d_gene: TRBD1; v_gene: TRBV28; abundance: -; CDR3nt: TGTGCCAGCAGGTTACAGGGGGACACTGAAGCTTTCTTT; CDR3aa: CASRLQGDTEAFF
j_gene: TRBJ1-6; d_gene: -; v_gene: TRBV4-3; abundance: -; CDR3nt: TGCGCCAGCAGCCCGGGGGGCACCTATAATTCACCCCTCCACTTT; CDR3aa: CASSPGGTYNSPLHF
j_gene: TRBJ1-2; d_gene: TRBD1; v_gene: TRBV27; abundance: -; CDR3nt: TGTGCCAGCAGACAGGGGGCGTTGGGCTACACCTTC; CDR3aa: CASRQGALGYTF
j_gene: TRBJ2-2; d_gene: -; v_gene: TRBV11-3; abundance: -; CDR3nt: TGTGCCAGCAGCCCAGGCACCGGGGAGCTGTTTTTT; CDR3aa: CASSPGTGELFF
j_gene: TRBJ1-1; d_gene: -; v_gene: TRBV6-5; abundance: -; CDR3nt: TGTGCCAGCAGTTCTGGACGGGGGGATGCTTTCTTT; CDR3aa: CASSSGRGDAFF
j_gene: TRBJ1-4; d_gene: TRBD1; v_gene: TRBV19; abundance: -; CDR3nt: TGTGCCAGTAGTATCGGGGGGCAGGGGGCCTTTAATGAAAAACTGTTTTTT; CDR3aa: CASSIGGQGAFNEKLFF
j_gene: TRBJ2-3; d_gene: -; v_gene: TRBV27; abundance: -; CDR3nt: TGTGCCAGCAGGGAACAGGGTGCAGGGGCAGATACGCAGTATTTT; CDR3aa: CASREQGAGADTQYF
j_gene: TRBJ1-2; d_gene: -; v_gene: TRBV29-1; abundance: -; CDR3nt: TGCAGCGTTGAGGGAGGGGGATCCTCAGTGGACTATGGCTACACCTTC; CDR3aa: CSVEGGGSSVDYGYTF
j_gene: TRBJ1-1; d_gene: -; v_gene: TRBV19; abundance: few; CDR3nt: TGTGCCATTCGACAGCGGGGGATGAACACTGAAGCTTTCTTT; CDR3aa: CAIRQRGMNTEAFF
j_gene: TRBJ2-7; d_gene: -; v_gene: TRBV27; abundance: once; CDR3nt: TGTGCCAGCAGAGGCGCAGGGCCCTTCGAGCAGTACTTC; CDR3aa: CASRGAGPFEQYF
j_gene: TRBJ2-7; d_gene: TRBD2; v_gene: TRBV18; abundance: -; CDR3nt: TGTGCCAGCTCCACGGGACTAGCGCTCGAGCAGTACTTC; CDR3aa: CASSTGLALEQYF
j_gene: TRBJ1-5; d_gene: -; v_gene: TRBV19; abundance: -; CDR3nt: TGTGCCAGTAGGGGGACAAGTCTAAGCAATCAGCCCCAGCATTTT; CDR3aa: CASRGTSLSNQPQHF
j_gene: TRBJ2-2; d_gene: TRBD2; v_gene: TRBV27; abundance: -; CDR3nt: TGTGCCAGCAGTCTCAGGACTAGCGGGGGTAGGGGTACCGGGGAGCTGTTTTTT; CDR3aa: CASSLRTSGGRGTGELFF
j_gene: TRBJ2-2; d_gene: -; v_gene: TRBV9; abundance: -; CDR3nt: TGTGCCAGCAGCGTAGGGGGCGACACCGGGGAGCTGTTTTTT; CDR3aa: CASSVGGDTGELFF
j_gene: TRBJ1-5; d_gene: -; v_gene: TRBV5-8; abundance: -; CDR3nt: TGTGCCAGCACCAGTGGTACCAGGGGCCGGAGGTCCCAGCATTTT; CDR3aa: CASTSGTRGRRSQHF
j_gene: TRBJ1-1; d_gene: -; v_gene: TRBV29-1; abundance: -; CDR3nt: TGCAGCGTTGCCCACCCAACTATGAACACTGAAGCTTTCTTT; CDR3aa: CSVAHPTMNTEAFF
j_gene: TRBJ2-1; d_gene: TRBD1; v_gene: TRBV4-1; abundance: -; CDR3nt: TGCGCCAGCAGCCAGGGACAGGACTTCAATGAGCAGTTCTTC; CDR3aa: CASSQGQDFNEQFF
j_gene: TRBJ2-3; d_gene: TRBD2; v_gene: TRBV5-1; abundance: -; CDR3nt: TGCGCCAGCAGTAGGGAGCGGGGGTCCACAGATACGCAGTATTTT; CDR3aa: CASSRERGSTDTQYF
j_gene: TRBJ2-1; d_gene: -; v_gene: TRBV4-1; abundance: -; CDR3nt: TGCGCCAGCAGCCCCCAGGGGAAGGGGAATGAGCAGTTCTTC; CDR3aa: CASSPQGKGNEQFF
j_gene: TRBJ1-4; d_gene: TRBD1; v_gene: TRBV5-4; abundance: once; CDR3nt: TGTGCCAGCAGCCTACGGACAGGGAAAAATGAAAAACTGTTTTTT; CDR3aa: CASSLRTGKNEKLFF
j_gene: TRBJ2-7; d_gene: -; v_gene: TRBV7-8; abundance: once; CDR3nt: TGTGCCAGCAGCTTAGGGTGGGGCGGGAACCTATACGAGCAGTACTTC; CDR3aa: CASSLGWGGNLYEQYF
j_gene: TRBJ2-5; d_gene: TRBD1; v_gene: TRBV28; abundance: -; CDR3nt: TGTGCCAGCACCCTAGGGGGCCGAGTGAACTTC; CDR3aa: CASTLGGRVNF
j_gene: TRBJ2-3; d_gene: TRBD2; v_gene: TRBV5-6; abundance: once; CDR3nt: TGTGCCAGCAGCTGGCGGGGGGGCGCAGATACGCAGTATTTT; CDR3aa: CASSWRGGADTQYF
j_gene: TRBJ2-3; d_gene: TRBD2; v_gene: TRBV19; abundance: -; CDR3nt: TGTGCCAGTTCTAGCGGTAGCACAGATACGCAGTATTTT; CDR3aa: CASSSGSTDTQYF
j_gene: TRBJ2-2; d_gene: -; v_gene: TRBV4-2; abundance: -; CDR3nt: TGTGCCAGCAGCCATGGAAGGTTGAACACTTTCGGGGTCACCGGGGAGCTGTTTTTT; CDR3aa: CASSHGRLNTFGVTGELFF
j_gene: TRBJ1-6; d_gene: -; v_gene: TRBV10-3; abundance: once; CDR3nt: TGTGCCATCGGGGGGACTCCCACGAGTTCACCCCTCCACTTT; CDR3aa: CAIGGTPTSSPLHF
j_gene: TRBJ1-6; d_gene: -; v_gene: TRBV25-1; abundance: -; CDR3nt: TGTGCCAGCAGTGAATCAACCGGGGGTCAATCACCCCTCCACTTT; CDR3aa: CASSESTGGQSPLHF
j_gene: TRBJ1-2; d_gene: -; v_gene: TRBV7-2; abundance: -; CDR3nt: TGTGCCAGCAGCTTAGTAGGGGCGGCTAACTATGGCTACACCTTC; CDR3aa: CASSLVGAANYGYTF
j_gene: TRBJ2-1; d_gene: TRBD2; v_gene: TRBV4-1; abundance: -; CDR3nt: TGCGCCAGCAGCCAATTGTCGGGACTAGCAAAGAATTACAATGAGCAGTTCTTC; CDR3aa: CASSQLSGLAKNYNEQFF
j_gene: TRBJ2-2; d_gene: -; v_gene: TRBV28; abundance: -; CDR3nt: TGTGCCAGCAGTTTTGTTGGGCTCACCGGGGAGCTGTTTTTT; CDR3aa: CASSFVGLTGELFF
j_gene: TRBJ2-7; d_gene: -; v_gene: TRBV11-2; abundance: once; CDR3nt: TGTGCCAGCAGCGCGGGCAGAACCTACGAGCAGTACTTC; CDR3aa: CASSAGRTYEQYF
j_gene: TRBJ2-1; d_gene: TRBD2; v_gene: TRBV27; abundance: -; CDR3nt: TGTGCCAGCAGCTTAGCGGGTCTCTCCTACAATGAGCAGTTCTTC; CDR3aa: CASSLAGLSYNEQFF
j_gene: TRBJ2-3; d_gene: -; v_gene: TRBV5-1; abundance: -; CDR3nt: TGCGCCAGCAGCTTGGACTCAACAGATACGCAGTATTTT; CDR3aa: CASSLDSTDTQYF
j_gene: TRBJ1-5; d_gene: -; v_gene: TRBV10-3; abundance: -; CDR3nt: TGTGCCATCGGTTCGGCGGCGGATCAGCCCCAGCATTTT; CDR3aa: CAIGSAADQPQHF
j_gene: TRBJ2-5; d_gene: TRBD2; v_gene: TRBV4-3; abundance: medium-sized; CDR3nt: TGCGCCAGCAGCCAAGCGGGGGGAATAAGAGAGACCCAGTACTTC; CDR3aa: CASSQAGGIRETQYF
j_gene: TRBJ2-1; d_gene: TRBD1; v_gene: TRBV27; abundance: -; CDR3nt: TGTGCCAGCAGTTTATCGGGACAGCCCTACAATGAGCAGTTCTTC; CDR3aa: CASSLSGQPYNEQFF
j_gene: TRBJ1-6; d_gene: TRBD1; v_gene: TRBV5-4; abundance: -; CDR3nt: TGTGCCAGCAGCTTACAAGACAGGGAGACTTCACCCCTCCACTTT; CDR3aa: CASSLQDRETSPLHF
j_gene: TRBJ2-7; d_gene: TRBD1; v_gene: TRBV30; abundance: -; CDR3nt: TGTGGGGGACAGGGGGTCTACGAGCAGTACTTC; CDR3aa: CGGQGVYEQYF